Sequencing of this T cell receptor beta chain was carried out in a study of blood T cell repertoires in COVID-19. This CDR3 is 16 amino acids long. Germline CDR1 SGHAT, CDR2 FQNNGV. V dropped 5 bases and J dropped 3; count of bases not matched to a gene: 6. The assay was immunoSEQ multiplex PCR, and TCRdb's table has in-frame clones only and misses some. The sample lists around 130,000 clones; around 82% were seen once. This chain joins TRBV11-2 and TRBJ2-5; 13 positions agree with TRBD2. The receptor was isolated from a man in his 60s with acute or convalescent COVID-19. The material sequenced was peripheral blood. The CDR3 DNA is TGTGCCAGCAGCCGAGGACTAGCGGGGGAAAAAGAGACCCAGTACTTC. Its protein is CASSRGLAGEKETQYF. The full variable domain, completed using reference TRBV11-2 and TRBJ2-5, is EAGVAQSPRYKIIEKRQSVAFWCNPISGHATLYWYQQILGQGPKLLIQFQNNGVVDDSQLPKDRFSAERLKGVDSTLKIQPAKLEDSAVYLCASSRGLAGEKETQYFGPGTRLLVL.